Listed here are 15 T cell receptor beta chains from one sample, sequenced in a study of OX40 agonist ivuxolimab in advanced cancers. TCRdb's copy holds only in-frame clones and misses some; the assay was immunoSEQ multiplex PCR. The table lists tens of thousands of clones, roughly nine tenths of them singletons, with about 0.94% in the top ten. The sequencing used CD4+ or CD8+ T cells sorted from blood, collected in a trial of the OX40 agonist ivuxolimab. These TCRs come from an adult with an advanced solid tumor such as melanoma, head and neck, liver or kidney cancer.

This clone was detected a few times. This sequence joins TRBV19 and TRBJ1-5; D gene uncertain. Germline V gives CDR1 LNHDA, CDR2 SQIVND (reference sequence). V lost 3 bases and J lost 4, with 13 bases in between. There are 15 residues in the CDR3. CDR3 in amino acids: CASSMGPGENQPQHF. As DNA, the CDR3 is TGTGCCAGTAGTATGGGCCCCGGGGAGAATCAGCCCCAGCATTTT.

CDR3 in DNA: TGTGCCAGCAGTGAAGAACAGGGACGGAATGAGCAGTTCTTC. This translates into CASSEEQGRNEQFF. The chain couples TRBV6-1 to TRBJ2-1, with D possibly TRBD1 on 6 matching bases. V lost 1 base, J lost 7 bases, and 11 bases lay in between. Germline V gene sequence: CDR1 MNHNS, CDR2 SASEGT. The CDR3 contains 14 residues.

The chain couples TRBV5-1 to TRBJ2-2; no firm D call. The V end lost 0 bases, the J end lost 4 bases, and 10 bases lay between the germline ends. This CDR3 is 15 amino acids long. Germline-derived CDR1 and CDR2 are SGHRS and YFSETQ. The CDR3 coding sequence is TGCGCCAGCAGCTTGGAAGGGTACGGCACCGGGGAGCTGTTTTTT. As protein: CASSLEGYGTGELFF.

The chain recombines TRBV11-2 with TRBJ2-7; 9 bases are shared with TRBD1. The CDR3 has 15 amino acids. Germline values: CDR1 SGHAT, CDR2 FQNNGV. J lost 4 bases, V lost 4 bases, and 8 bases had no gene match. The CDR3 DNA is TGTGCCAGCAGCTCGAACAGGGGGCGAGGGTACGAGCAGTACTTC. Its translation: CASSSNRGRGYEQYF.

The gene calls are TRBV5-1 and TRBJ2-3; TRBD2 agrees at 8 bases. The CDR3 totals 15 residues. The V segment lost 4 bases and the J segment 3 bases; nucleotides outside the gene matches: 7. The germline CDR1 and CDR2 sequences are SGHRS and YFSETQ. CDR3 DNA: TGCGCCAGCAGCAAACAGACTAGCGATACAGATACGCAGTATTTT. This codes for CASSKQTSDTDTQYF. The full variable domain, with the rest looked up from reference TRBV5-1 and TRBJ2-3, is KAGVTQTPRYLIKTRGQQVTLSCSPISGHRSVSWYQQTPGQGLQFLFEYFSETQRNKGNFPGRFSGRQFSNSRSEMNVSTLELGDSALYLCASSKQTSDTDTQYFGPGTRLTVL.

The chain employs TRBV29-1 and TRBJ2-5; TRBD2 agrees at 15 bases. The CDR3 extends over 15 amino acids. Germline CDR1 reads SQVTM; CDR2 reads ANQGSEA. Losses at the gene ends were 4 bases for V and 5 bases for J; bases not matched to a gene: 5. DNA for the CDR3: TGCAGCGTTGGGACTAGCGGGGGGGCCGGGGAGACCCAGTACTTC. As protein: CSVGTSGGAGETQYF.

This clone was seen only a few times. The sample holds other DNA sequences that translate to the same CDR3. The gene calls are TRBV9 and TRBJ1-1; D perhaps matches TRBD1 (5 bases). The CDR3 has 13 residues. Germline-derived CDR1 and CDR2 are SGDLS and YYNGEE. The germline V and J ends were trimmed by 4 bases and 4 bases, with 11 bases remaining between them. As DNA, the CDR3 is TGTGCCAGCAGCCGGGGGGATGGCACTGAAGCTTTCTTT. Translation: CASSRGDGTEAFF.

In the case of this clone: One end of the junction is discordant with germline, which a read error may explain. The J gene is TRBJ1-1, the V gene TRBV27; D is unclear. This CDR3 is built from 14 residues. Germline V gene data show CDR1 as MNHEY and CDR2 as SMNVEV (reference sequence). Here the CDR3 reads CAGSFGGSNTEAFF. DNA of the CDR3: TGTGCCGGCAGTTTTGGAGGGTCGAACACTGAAGCTTTCTTT.

V and J are TRBV29-1 and TRBJ2-7, with TRBD1 identical over 7 bases. Germline assignment: CDR1 SQVTM and CDR2 ANQGSEA. The ends lost 4 bases at V and 4 bases at J; junction bases unmatched: 16. There are 16 residues in the CDR3. The CDR3 reads CSVAQTSGGIWYEQYF. The CDR3 region has the DNA TGCAGCGTTGCCCAAACCTCAGGGGGAATTTGGTACGAGCAGTACTTC.

V and J are TRBV19 and TRBJ2-7; D remains unclear. The CDR3 runs to 15 residues. The V gene's germline CDR1 is LNHDA and CDR2 SQIVND (reference sequence). V was cut by 3 bases and J by 5 bases, with 17 bases left in between. CDR3 sequence reads: CASSIKGKNAHEQYF. CDR3 DNA: TGTGCCAGTAGTATTAAGGGAAAAAATGCCCACGAGCAGTACTTC.

CDR3 sequence (DNA): TGTGCCTGGGAGTGGACAGGGGGTCGGAATGAGCAGTTCTTC. It translates to CAWEWTGGRNEQFF. The chain joins TRBV30 to TRBJ2-1, with 10 bases that match TRBD1. Germline V gene lookup returns CDR1 GTSNPN and CDR2 SVGIG (reference sequence). The V segment lost 5 bases and the J segment 7 bases; nucleotides outside the gene matches: 8. CDR3 length: 14 residues. Full variable domain (outside the CDR3, taken from reference TRBV30 and TRBJ2-1): SQTIHQWPATLVQPVGSPLSLECTVEGTSNPNLYWYRQAAGRGLQLLFYSVGIGQISSEVPQNLSASRPQDRQFILSSKKLLLSDSGFYLCAWEWTGGRNEQFFGPGTRLTVL.

V gene TRBV27 combines with J gene TRBJ2-6, with a weak D call TRBD1 (6 bases). The germline V and J ends were trimmed by 1 base and 2 bases, with 6 bases remaining between them. Germline CDR1 reads MNHEY; CDR2 reads SMNVEV (reference sequence). This CDR3 is built from 15 residues. Here the CDR3 DNA reads TGTGCCAGCAGTTTATACAGGGCTGGGGCCAACGTCCTGACTTTC. Amino acids: CASSLYRAGANVLTF.

The chain carries TRBV19 and TRBJ2-7; D uncertain. The CDR3 spans 14 residues. Germline V lookup: CDR1 LNHDA, CDR2 SQIVND (reference sequence). The V and J ends lost 1 base and 3 bases respectively, with 10 bases between them. The CDR3 is CASSIGHGHYEQYF. The CDR3, as DNA: TGTGCCAGTAGTATAGGACACGGGCACTACGAGCAGTACTTC.

This sequence joins TRBV27 and TRBJ1-5; D might be TRBD1 (5 bases). The germline CDR1 and CDR2 sequences are MNHEY and SMNVEV (reference sequence). V lost 4 bases and J lost 3, with 7 bases in between. The CDR3 length is 13 residues. In nucleotides, the CDR3 is TGTGCCAGCAGTTCGGACACCAATCAGCCCCAGCATTTT. Translated, it gives CASSSDTNQPQHF.

CDR3 sequence: CASRAGQGSDTQYF. The CDR3 bases are TGTGCCAGCAGAGCGGGACAGGGCTCAGATACGCAGTATTTT. The chain uses TRBV2 and TRBJ2-3; 9 bases align to TRBD1. This CDR3 spans 14 amino acids. Per germline, CDR1 SNHLY and CDR2 FYNNEI. Losses at the gene ends were 6 bases for V and 4 bases for J; bases not matched to a gene: 5.